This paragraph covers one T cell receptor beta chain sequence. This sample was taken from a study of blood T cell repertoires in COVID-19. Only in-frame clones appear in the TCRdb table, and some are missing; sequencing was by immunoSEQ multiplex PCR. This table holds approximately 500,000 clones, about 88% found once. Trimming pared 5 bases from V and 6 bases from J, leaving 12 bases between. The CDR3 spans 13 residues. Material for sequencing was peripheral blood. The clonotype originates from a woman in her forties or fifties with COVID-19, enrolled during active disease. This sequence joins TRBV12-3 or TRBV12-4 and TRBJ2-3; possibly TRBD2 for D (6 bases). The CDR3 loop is CASSEAGTDTQYF. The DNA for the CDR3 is TGTGCCAGCAGTGAGGCAGGGACTGATACGCAGTATTTT.